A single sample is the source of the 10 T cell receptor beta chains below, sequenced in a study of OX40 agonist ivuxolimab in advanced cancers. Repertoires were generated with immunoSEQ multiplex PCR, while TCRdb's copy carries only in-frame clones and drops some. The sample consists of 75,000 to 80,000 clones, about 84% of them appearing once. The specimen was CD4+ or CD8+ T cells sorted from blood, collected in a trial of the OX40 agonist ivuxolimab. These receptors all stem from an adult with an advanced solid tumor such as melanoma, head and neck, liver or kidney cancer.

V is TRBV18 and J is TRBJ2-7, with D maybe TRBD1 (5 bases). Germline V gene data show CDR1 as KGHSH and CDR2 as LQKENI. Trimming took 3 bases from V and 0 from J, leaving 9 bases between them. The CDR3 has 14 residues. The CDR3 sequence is CASSPETVSYEQYF. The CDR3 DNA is TGTGCCAGCTCACCCGAGACAGTCTCCTACGAGCAGTACTTC.

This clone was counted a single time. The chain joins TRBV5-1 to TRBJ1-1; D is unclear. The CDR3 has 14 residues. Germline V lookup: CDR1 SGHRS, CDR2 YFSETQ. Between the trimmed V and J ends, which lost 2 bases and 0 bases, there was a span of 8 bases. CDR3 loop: CASSLNRMNTEAFF. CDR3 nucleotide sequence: TGCGCCAGCAGCTTAAACCGGATGAACACTGAAGCTTTCTTT.

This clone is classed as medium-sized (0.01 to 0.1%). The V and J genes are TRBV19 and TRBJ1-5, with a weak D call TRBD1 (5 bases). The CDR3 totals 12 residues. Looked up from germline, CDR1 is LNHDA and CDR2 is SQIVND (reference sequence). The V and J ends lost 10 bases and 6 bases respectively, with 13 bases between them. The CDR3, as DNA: TGTGCCACCACCATCGGGGGTCAGCCCCAGCATTTT. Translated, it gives CATTIGGQPQHF.

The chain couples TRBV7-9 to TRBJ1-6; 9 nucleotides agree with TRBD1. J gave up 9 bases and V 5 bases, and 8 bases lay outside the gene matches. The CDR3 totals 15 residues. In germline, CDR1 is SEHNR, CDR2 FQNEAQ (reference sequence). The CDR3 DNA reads TGTGCCAGCAGCCCTGCCGGACAGGGGTCTTCACCCCTCCACTTT. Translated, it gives CASSPAGQGSSPLHF.

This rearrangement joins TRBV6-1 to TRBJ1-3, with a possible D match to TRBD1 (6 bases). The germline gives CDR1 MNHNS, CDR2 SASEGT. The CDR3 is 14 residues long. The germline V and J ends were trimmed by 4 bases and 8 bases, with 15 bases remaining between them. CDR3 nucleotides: TGTGCCAGCAGTGTGGACTTGGGGGGCTACACCATATATTTT. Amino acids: CASSVDLGGYTIYF.

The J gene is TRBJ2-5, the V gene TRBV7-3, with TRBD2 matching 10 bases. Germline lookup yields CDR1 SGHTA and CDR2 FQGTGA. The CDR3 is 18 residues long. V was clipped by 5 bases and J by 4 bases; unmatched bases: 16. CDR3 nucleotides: TGTGCCAGCAGCCAGGGGGCCGAGACTAGCGGGTCAGGAGAGACCCAGTACTTC. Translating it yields CASSQGAETSGSGETQYF.

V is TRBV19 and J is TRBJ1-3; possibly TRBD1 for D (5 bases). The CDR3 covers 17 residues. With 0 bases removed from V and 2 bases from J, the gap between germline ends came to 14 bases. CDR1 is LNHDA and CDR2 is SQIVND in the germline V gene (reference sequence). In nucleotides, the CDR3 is TGTGCCAGTAGTATAGATTTCGTCGCGGGGCCTGGAAACACCATATATTTT. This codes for CASSIDFVAGPGNTIYF.

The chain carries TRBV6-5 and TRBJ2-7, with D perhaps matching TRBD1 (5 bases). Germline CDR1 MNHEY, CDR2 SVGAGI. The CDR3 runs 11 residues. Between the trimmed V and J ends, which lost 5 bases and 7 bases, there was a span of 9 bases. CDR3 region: CASSNNREQYF. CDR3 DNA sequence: TGTGCCAGCAGTAATAACAGGGAGCAGTACTTC.

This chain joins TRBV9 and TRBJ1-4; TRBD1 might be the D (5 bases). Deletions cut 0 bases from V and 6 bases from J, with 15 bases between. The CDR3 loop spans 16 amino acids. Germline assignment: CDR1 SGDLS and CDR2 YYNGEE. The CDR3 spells CASSVAGGQGYEKLFF. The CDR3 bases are TGTGCCAGCAGCGTAGCGGGTGGCCAGGGATATGAAAAACTGTTTTTT.

The CDR3 coding sequence is TGTGCCAGCTGGAAGACAGGGCTACTCTATGGCTACACCTTC. This encodes CASWKTGLLYGYTF. The rearrangement uses TRBV19 and TRBJ1-2; 7 bases fit TRBD1. Trimming took 9 bases from V and 4 from J; bases not matched to a gene: 11. CDR1 LNHDA and CDR2 SQIVND come from the germline V gene (reference sequence). The length of the CDR3 is 14 residues.